The entry below gives a single T cell receptor beta chain sequence along with its context. The antigen remains unidentified. The study drew the donors from its approximately 110-subject validation cohort, separate from the approximately 700-subject first cohort. This sample is drawn from a study of cytomegalovirus exposure and HLA in healthy donors. The study, taken as a whole, reports: The TCR clusters that emerged in the first cohort tended, a later analysis found, to co-occur in the roughly 110 validation repertoires. Confirmation was obtained in vitro that three CMV-associated chains are specific for CMV antigens. Most TCR sequences were rare, but some public TCRs occurred in many donors.

Assay used: immunoSEQ multiplex PCR; TCRdb lists only in-frame clones, some missing. Of 55,000 to 70,000 clones in the sample, approximately 92% are singletons; the top ten hold 5.3%. Sequenced material: PBMCs. This TCR was recovered from a young man in good health and CMV-seropositive.

The CDR3 DNA follows: TGTGCCACCAGCAGAGAGAGGGCTGGCCGGAACCTACCGAGCTCCTACGAGCAGTACTTC. Translated, it gives CATSRERAGRNLPSSYEQYF. The rearrangement uses TRBV15 and TRBJ2-7; TRBD2 is a possible D gene (5 bases). V lost 0 bases, J lost 0 bases, and 24 bases lay in between. The CDR3 is made up of 20 amino acids. CDR1 and CDR2 (germline): LNHNV, YYDKDF (reference sequence).